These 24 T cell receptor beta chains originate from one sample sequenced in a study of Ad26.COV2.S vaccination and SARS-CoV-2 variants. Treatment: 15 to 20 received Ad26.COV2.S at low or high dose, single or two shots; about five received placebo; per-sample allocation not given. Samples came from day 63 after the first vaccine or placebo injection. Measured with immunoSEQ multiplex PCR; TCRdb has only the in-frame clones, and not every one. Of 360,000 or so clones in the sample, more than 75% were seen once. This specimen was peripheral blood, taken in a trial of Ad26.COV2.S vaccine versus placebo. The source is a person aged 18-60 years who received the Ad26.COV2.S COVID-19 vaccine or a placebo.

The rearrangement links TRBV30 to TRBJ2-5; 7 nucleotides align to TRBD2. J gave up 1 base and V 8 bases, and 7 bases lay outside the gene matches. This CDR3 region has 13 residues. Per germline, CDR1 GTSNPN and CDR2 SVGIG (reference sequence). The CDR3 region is CAGGSSGQETQYF. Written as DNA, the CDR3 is TGTGCCGGGGGGTCTAGCGGCCAAGAGACCCAGTACTTC.

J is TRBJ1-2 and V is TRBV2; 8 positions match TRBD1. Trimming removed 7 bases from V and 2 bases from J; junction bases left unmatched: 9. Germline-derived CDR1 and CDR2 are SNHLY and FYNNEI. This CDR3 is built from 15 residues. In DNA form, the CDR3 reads TGTGCCAGCACCTTTTGGAACAGGGGGAACTATGGCTACACCTTC. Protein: CASTFWNRGNYGYTF. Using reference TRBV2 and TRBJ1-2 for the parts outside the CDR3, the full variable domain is EPEVTQTPSHQVTQMGQEVILRCVPISNHLYFYWYRQILGQKVEFLVSFYNNEISEKSEIFDDQFSVERPDGSNFTLKIRSTKLEDSAMYFCASTFWNRGNYGYTFGSGTRLTVV.

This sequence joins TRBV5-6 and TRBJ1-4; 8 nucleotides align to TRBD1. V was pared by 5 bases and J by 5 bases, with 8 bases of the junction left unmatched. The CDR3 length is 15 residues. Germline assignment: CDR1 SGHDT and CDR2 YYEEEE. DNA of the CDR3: TGTGCCAGCAGACTCGCCGGGACAGGAAATGAAAAACTGTTTTTT. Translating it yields CASRLAGTGNEKLFF.

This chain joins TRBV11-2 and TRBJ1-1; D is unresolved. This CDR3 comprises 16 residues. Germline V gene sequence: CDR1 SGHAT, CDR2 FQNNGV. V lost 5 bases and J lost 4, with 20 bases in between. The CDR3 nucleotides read TGTGCCAGCAGCCCAAGACCCTCCTGGTCGGCCACTGAAGCTTTCTTT. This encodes CASSPRPSWSATEAFF.

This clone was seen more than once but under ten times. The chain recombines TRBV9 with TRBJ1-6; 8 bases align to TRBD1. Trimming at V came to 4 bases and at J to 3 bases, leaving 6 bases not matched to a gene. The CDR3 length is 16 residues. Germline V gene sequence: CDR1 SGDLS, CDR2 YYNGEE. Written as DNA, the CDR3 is TGTGCCAGCAGCCGTAGCGGGACAGGCTATAATTCACCCCTCCACTTT. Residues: CASSRSGTGYNSPLHF.

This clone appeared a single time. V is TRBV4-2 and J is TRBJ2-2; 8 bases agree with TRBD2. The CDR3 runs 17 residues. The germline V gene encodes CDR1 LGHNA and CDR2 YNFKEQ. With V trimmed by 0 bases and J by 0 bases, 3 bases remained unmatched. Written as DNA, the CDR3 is TGTGCCAGCAGCCAAGATCAACTAGCGGCGAACACCGGGGAGCTGTTTTTT. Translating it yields CASSQDQLAANTGELFF.

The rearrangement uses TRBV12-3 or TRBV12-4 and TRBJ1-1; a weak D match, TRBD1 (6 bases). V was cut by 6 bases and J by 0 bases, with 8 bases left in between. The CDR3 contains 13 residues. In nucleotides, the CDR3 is TGTGCCAGCAGCGGGACAATGAACACTGAAGCTTTCTTT. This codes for CASSGTMNTEAFF.

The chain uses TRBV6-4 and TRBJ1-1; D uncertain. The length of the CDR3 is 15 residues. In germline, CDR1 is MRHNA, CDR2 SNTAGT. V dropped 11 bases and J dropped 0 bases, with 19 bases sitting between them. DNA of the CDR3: TGTGCCGCCCCCAGGAGTTCGGGAATGAACACTGAAGCTTTCTTT. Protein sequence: CAAPRSSGMNTEAFF.

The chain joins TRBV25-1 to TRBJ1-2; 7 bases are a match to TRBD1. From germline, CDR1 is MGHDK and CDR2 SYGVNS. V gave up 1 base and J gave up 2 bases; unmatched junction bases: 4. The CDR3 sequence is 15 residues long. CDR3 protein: CASSEWTGPNYGYTF. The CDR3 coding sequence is TGTGCCAGCAGTGAATGGACAGGCCCGAACTATGGCTACACCTTC.

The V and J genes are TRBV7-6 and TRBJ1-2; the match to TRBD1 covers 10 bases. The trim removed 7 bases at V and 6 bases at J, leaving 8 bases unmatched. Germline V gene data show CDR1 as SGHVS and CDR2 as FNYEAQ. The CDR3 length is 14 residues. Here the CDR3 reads CASKPGQGTDGYTF. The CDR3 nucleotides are TGTGCCAGCAAACCGGGACAGGGGACGGATGGCTACACCTTC. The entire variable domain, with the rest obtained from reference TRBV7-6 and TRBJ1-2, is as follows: GAGVSQSPRYKVTKRGQDVALRCDPISGHVSLYWYRQALGQGPEFLTYFNYEAQQDKSGLPNDRFSAERPEGSISTLTIQRTEQRDSAMYRCASKPGQGTDGYTFGSGTRLTVV.

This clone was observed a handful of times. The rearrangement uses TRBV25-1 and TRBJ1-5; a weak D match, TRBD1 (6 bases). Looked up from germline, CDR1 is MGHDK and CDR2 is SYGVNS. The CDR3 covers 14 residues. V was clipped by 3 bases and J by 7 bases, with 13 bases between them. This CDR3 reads CASSDTGSGQPQHF. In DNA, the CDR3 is TGTGCCAGCAGTGACACAGGGTCGGGGCAGCCCCAGCATTTT.

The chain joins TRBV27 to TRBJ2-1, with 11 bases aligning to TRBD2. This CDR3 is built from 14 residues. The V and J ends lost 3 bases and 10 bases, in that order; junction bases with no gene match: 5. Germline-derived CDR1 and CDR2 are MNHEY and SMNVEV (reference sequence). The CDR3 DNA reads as TGTGCCAGCAGTTTTGGTCTAGCGGGGGGAGAGCAGTTCTTC. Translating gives CASSFGLAGGEQFF.

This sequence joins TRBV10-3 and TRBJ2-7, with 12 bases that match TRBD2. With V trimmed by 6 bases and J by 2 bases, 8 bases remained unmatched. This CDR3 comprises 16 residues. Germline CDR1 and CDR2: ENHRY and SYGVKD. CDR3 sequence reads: CAISSTSGGTPYEQYF. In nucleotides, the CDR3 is TGTGCCATCAGCTCCACTAGCGGGGGGACTCCCTACGAGCAGTACTTC.

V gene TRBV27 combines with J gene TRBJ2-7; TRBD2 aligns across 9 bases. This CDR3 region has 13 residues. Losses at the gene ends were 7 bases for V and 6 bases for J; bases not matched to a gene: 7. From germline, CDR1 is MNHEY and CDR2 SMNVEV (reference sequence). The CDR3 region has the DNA TGTGCCAGCACGGGGCGGGGGGGCTCCGAGCAGTACTTC. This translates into CASTGRGGSEQYF.

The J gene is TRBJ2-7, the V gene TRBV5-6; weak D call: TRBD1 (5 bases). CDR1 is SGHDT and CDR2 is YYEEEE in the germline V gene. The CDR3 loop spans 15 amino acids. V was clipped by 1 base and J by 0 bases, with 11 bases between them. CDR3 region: CASSLMGLSSYEQYF. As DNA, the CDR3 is TGTGCCAGCAGCTTGATGGGGCTTAGCTCCTACGAGCAGTACTTC.

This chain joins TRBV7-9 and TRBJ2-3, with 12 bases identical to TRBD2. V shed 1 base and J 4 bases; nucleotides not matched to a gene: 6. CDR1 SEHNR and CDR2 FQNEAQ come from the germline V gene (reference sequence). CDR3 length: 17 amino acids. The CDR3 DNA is TGTGCCAGCAGCTTAGATCTAGCGGGGGGGTTTGCAGATACGCAGTATTTT. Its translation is CASSLDLAGGFADTQYF.

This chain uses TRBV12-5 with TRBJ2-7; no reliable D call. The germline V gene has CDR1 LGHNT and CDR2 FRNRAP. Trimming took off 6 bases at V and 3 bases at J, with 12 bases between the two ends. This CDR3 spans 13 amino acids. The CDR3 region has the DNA TGTGCTAGTGGGGATGGGCTTCTCTACGAGCAGTACTTC. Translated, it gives CASGDGLLYEQYF.

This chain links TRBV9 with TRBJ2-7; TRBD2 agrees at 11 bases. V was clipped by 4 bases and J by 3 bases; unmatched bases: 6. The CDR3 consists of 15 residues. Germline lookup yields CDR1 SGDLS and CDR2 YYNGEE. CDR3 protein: CASSPRLAGNYEQYF. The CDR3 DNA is TGTGCCAGCAGCCCCAGACTAGCGGGGAACTACGAGCAGTACTTC.

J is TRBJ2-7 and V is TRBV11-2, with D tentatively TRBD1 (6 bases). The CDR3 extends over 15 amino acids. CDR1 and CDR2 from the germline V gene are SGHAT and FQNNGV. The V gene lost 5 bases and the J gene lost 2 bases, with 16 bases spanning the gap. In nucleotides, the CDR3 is TGTGCCAGCAGCCCACAGGGTTCGGCGACCTACGAGCAGTACTTC. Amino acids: CASSPQGSATYEQYF.

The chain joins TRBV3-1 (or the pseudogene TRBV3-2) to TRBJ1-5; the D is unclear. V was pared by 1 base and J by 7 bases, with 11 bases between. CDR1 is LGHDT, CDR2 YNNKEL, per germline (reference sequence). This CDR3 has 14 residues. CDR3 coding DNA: TGTGCCAGCAGCCAAGGAGTGGGTTTGCAGCCCCAGCATTTT. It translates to CASSQGVGLQPQHF.

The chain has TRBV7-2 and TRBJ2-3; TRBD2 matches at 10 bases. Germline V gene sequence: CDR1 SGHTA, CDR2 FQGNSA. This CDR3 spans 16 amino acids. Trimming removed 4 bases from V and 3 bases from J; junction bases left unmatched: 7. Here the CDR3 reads CASSSRTSGRTDTQYF. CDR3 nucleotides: TGTGCCAGCAGCTCCCGGACTAGCGGACGAACAGATACGCAGTATTTT.

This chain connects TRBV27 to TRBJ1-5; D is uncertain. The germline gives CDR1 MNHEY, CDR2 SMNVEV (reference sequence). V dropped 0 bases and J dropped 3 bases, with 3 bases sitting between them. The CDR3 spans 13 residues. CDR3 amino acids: CASSLSDNQPQHF. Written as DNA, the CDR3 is TGTGCCAGCAGTTTATCGGACAATCAGCCCCAGCATTTT.

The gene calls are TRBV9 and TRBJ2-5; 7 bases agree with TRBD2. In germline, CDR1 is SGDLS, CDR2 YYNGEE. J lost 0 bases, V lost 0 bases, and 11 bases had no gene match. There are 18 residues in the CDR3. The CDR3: CASSVGSWDYAYQETQYF. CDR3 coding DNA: TGTGCCAGCAGCGTAGGATCATGGGACTACGCGTACCAAGAGACCCAGTACTTC.

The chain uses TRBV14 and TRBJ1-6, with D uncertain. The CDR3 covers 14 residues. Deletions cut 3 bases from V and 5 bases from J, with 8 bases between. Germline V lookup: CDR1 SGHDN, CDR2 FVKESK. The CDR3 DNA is TGTGCCAGCAGCCAGGGTGAGGATAATTCACCCCTCCACTTT. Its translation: CASSQGEDNSPLHF.